This T cell receptor (beta chain) was obtained from a study of graft-versus-host responses after intestinal transplantation. Study-level findings and limits: GvH clones were found in recipient marrow; some appeared first in ileum or blood.

On this clone: Its antigen remains unidentified.

TCRdb's table, derived via immunoSEQ multiplex PCR, lists solely in-frame clones and lacks some. The sample contains about 60,000 clones, 89% of which appear only once. Graft samples were processed, releasing intraepithelial and lamina propria lymphocytes. Sequenced here: ileum tissue, sampled 350 to 400 days after transplant. This receptor was identified in a human patient who received an intestinal transplant, so some T cells may come from the graft donor.

The CDR3 reads CASSHSRANTEAFF. Here the CDR3 DNA reads TGCGCCAGCAGTCATAGCAGGGCGAACACTGAAGCTTTCTTT. The chain combines TRBV23-1 with TRBJ1-1, with a possible D match to TRBD1 (5 bases). TRBV23-1 is known as an ORF, though its function is uncertain. The CDR3 runs 14 residues. With 3 bases removed from V and 1 base from J, the gap between germline ends came to 9 bases.